These T cell receptor beta chains were read from a single sample in a study of T-cell memory formation after mild COVID-19. Each CDR3 protein is one row after TCRdb ran MiXCR on the 5' RACE reads. The repertoire includes about 360,000 distinct CDR3 sequences, 10% to 15% of them detected once, and about 22% sits in the top ten. Sequenced: PBMCs or a T cell subset sorted from them (not recorded which). The origin of the receptors is a man younger than 35 who had mild COVID-19 (a few samples of this study predate the infection). Cell type and time point are not known. The CDR3 runs from the conserved cysteine through the conserved F or W. The order of the fields is J gene, D gene, V gene, clone size, CDR3 protein, CDR3 DNA. D genes are given only for firm matches. Clone size is given for some rows only: seen once, a few or many times, or a class if the clone is expanded.

TRBJ1-1,NA,TRBV11-2,NA,CASSLGDSGGTEAFF,TGTGCCAGCAGCTTAGGTGATAGTGGCGGCACTGAAGCTTTCTTT
TRBJ2-3,NA,TRBV6-2/TRBV6-3,NA,CASSYLGGNPDTQYF,TGTGCCAGCAGTTACTTAGGCGGGAACCCAGATACGCAGTATTTT
TRBJ2-7,NA,TRBV29-1,NA,CSVEDPGSYEQYF,TGCAGCGTTGAAGATCCGGGCTCCTACGAGCAGTACTTC
TRBJ2-1,NA,TRBV5-1,few,CASSLYRLSSYNEQFF,TGCGCCAGCAGCTTGTACAGGCTAAGCTCCTACAATGAGCAGTTCTTC
TRBJ1-1,NA,TRBV7-2,NA,CASSPQQGRNTEAFF,TGTGCCAGCAGCCCCCAGCAGGGTAGGAACACTGAAGCTTTCTTT
TRBJ1-4,TRBD1,TRBV12-3/TRBV12-4,NA,CASSRQGSRLTNEKLFF,TGTGCCAGCAGCCGACAGGGATCGAGATTAACTAATGAAAAACTGTTTTTT
TRBJ2-1,NA,TRBV4-2,NA,CASSQEGSNEQFF,TGTGCCAGCAGCCAAGAAGGGAGCAATGAGCAGTTCTTC
TRBJ2-3,TRBD2,TRBV15,few,CATSRDQLAGGGTQYF,TGTGCCACCAGCAGAGATCAGTTAGCGGGGGGTGGGACGCAGTATTTT
TRBJ2-1,TRBD2,TRBV7-9,NA,CASSLSGTSGEQFF,TGTGCCAGCAGCCTATCCGGGACTAGCGGCGAGCAGTTCTTC
TRBJ2-5,NA,TRBV29-1,few,CSVELATEETQYF,TGCAGCGTTGAACTAGCCACTGAAGAGACCCAGTACTTC
TRBJ1-2,NA,TRBV10-3,NA,CAISERGPTYGYTF,TGTGCCATCAGTGAGCGTGGACCTACGTATGGCTACACCTTC
TRBJ2-3,TRBD2,TRBV7-2,NA,CASSSAGGTDTQYF,TGTGCCAGCAGCTCGGCGGGGGGCACAGATACGCAGTATTTT
TRBJ1-1,TRBD1,TRBV6-2/TRBV6-3,few,CASIATGGTEAFF,TGTGCCAGCATAGCGACAGGGGGAACTGAAGCTTTCTTT
TRBJ2-3,NA,TRBV6-1,NA,CASSEAGTDTQYF,TGTGCCAGCAGTGAAGCTGGGACAGATACGCAGTATTTT
TRBJ2-3,TRBD2,TRBV5-1,few,CASSLFSSGGETQYF,TGCGCCAGCAGCTTGTTTAGTAGCGGGGGGGAAACGCAGTATTTT
TRBJ1-1,NA,TRBV30,few,CAWNPGTLNTEAFF,TGTGCCTGGAACCCCGGGACGTTGAACACTGAAGCTTTCTTT